Below, 5 T cell receptor beta chains from the same sample are listed, as sequenced in a study of blood T cells in healthy people across ages. A second PCR of about 7 to 12 cycles used a sample-barcoded 5' primer and a J-beta primer mix. TCRdb analysed the 5' RACE reads with MiXCR anew, one entry per CDR3 protein. The sample has roughly 640,000 distinct CDR3 sequences, 25% to 35% seen once; the top ten hold less than 20%. Material for sequencing was blood. Receptors originate from a woman of 80 years or more in good health.

This clonotype occurred many times. This chain uses TRBV20-1 with TRBJ2-7; 7 positions match TRBD1. Looked up from germline, CDR1 is DFQATT and CDR2 is SNEGSKA (reference sequence). With V trimmed by 6 bases and J by 7 bases, 12 bases remained unmatched. The CDR3 length is 13 residues. CDR3 in amino acids: CSAVDRVVQEQYF. In DNA form, the CDR3 reads TGCAGTGCCGTCGACAGGGTGGTGCAGGAGCAGTACTTC.

The CDR3 reads CASSLPPLETQYF. The CDR3 nucleotides read TGTGCCAGCAGTTTACCCCCGCTAGAGACCCAGTACTTC. The chain joins TRBV28 to TRBJ2-5, with D hard to call. The CDR3 is 13 amino acids. The V and J ends lost 2 bases and 4 bases respectively, with 8 bases between them. The germline CDR1 and CDR2 sequences are MDHEN and SYDVKM.

The genes are TRBV12-3 or TRBV12-4 and TRBJ1-2; tentatively, D is TRBD1 (6 bases). V gave up 8 bases and J gave up 4 bases, with 14 bases separating them. The CDR3 sequence is 13 residues long. CDR3 protein: CASGTDSGYGYTF. CDR3 sequence (DNA): TGTGCCAGCGGAACGGACAGCGGCTATGGCTACACCTTC.

With regard to this clonotype: A read error is possible here, since a much larger clone lies one base away. The genes are TRBV29-1 and TRBJ2-1, with D possibly called TRBD1 or TRBD2 (6 bases each). The tail of the sequence fits TRBJ2-7 better, so the J call may be wrong. CDR3 size: 14 residues. CDR1 and CDR2 from the germline V gene are SQVTM and ANQGSEA. In DNA form, the CDR3 reads TGCAGCGTCCCCCCGGGGGCCTCCTACAATGAGCAGTACTTC. Protein: CSVPPGASYNEQYF.

Many counts were recorded for this clonotype. This chain uses TRBV27 with TRBJ2-3; no reliable D call. Trimming removed 6 bases from V and 2 bases from J, with 12 bases in between. This CDR3 is 14 amino acids long. Germline CDR1 and CDR2: MNHEY and SMNVEV (reference sequence). CDR3 sequence (DNA): TGTGCCAGCAGGGGCTACCTTAACACAGATACGCAGTATTTT. Residues: CASRGYLNTDTQYF.